This TCR beta chain was retrieved from a study of Graves' ophthalmopathy and Graves' hyperthyroidism. A remark on this clonotype: The target antigen is unknown.

For repertoire sequencing, the TCR beta CDR3 regions were amplified from RNA transcripts. First-round RT-PCR employed HTBI primers, with a second-round multiplex PCR after it. TCRdb ran MiXCR on the multiplex PCR reads and lists one entry per CDR3 protein. The repertoire holds hundreds of thousands of distinct CDR3 sequences, around 45% seen once, with roughly half in the top ten. Study-wide results and caveats: This model predicted ophthalmopathy progression (sensitivity 70% to 71%, specificity 72.22%). Most thyroid clonotypes with frequency above 0.001 were detected in blood too.

Looked up from germline, CDR1 is ENHRY and CDR2 is SYGVKD. The CDR3 is 14 amino acids. V lost 10 bases and J lost 3; bases outside the gene matches: 8. The chain carries TRBV10-3 and TRBJ2-7; 11 nucleotides agree with TRBD1. The source is an adult man with Graves' ophthalmopathy. Material: peripheral blood. CDR3 bases: TGTGCCAGAGATACCGGGACAGGGGGCTACGAGCAGTACTTC. Its translation is CARDTGTGGYEQYF.